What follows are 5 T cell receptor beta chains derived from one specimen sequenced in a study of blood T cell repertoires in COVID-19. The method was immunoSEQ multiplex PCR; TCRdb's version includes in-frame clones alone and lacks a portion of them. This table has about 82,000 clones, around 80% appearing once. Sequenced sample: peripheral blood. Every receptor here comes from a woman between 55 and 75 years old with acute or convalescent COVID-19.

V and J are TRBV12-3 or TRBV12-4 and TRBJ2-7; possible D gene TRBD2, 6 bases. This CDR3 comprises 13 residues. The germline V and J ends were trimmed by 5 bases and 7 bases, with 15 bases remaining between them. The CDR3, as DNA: TGTGCCAGCAGTACAACCGACGGGGGAGAGCAGTACTTC. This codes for CASSTTDGGEQYF.

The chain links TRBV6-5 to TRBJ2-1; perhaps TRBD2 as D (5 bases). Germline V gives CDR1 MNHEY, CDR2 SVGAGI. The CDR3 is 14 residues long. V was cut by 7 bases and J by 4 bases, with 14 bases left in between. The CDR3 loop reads CASTRMGSYNEQFF. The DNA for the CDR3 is TGTGCCAGCACCAGAATGGGGAGTTACAATGAGCAGTTCTTC.

Here the CDR3 reads CASRSLGQGNQPQHF. Here the CDR3 DNA reads TGTGCCAGCAGAAGCCTTGGGCAGGGCAATCAGCCCCAGCATTTT. The chain recombines TRBV6-5 with TRBJ1-5; D is undetermined. This CDR3 contains 15 residues. Trimming pared 6 bases from V and 2 bases from J, leaving 14 bases between. The germline V gene has CDR1 MNHEY and CDR2 SVGAGI.

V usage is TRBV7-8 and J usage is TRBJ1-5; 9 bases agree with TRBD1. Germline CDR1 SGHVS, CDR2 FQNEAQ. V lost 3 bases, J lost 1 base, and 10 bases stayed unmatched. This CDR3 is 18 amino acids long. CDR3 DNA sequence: TGTGCCAGCAGCTTTTACAGGGGGCGTTCAGGGAGCAATCAGCCCCAGCATTTT. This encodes CASSFYRGRSGSNQPQHF.

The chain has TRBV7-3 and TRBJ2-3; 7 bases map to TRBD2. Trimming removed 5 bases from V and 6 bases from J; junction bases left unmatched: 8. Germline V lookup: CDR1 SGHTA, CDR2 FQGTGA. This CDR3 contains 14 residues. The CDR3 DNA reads TGTGCCAGCAGCCAAGGTCGGGACTATGATACGCAGTATTTT. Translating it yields CASSQGRDYDTQYF.